These T cell receptor beta chains were read from a single sample in a study of T cell clones after liver transplantation. Using immunoSEQ multiplex PCR, the repertoire was profiled, and TCRdb retains in-frame clones only, with some absent. The sample lists 45,000 to 55,000 clones; 65% to 85% were seen once. The material was CD4+ T cells from blood, obtained before liver transplant. The receptor set was obtained from a human donor who received a liver transplant. Both conserved end residues are part of each CDR3. The order of the fields is clone size, D gene, J gene, V gene, CDR3 protein, CDR3 DNA. A D gene is named only where the DNA matches it firmly. The size of a clone is reported for some rows only, either as once, few or many, or as a class for expanded clones.

clone size: NA
D gene: NA
J gene: TRBJ1-2
V gene: TRBV6-5
CDR3 protein: CASSFKSPYGYTF
CDR3 DNA: TGTGCCAGCAGTTTCAAAAGCCCCTATGGCTACACCTTC

clone size: NA
D gene: NA
J gene: TRBJ1-1
V gene: TRBV5-4
CDR3 protein: CASSFQLNTEAFF
CDR3 DNA: TGTGCCAGCAGCTTCCAGCTGAACACTGAAGCTTTCTTT

clone size: few
D gene: NA
J gene: TRBJ2-3
V gene: TRBV4-3
CDR3 protein: CASSQDMGEGVADTQYF
CDR3 DNA: TGCGCCAGCAGCCAAGATATGGGGGAGGGGGTAGCAGATACGCAGTATTTT

clone size: NA
D gene: NA
J gene: TRBJ1-6
V gene: TRBV7-2
CDR3 protein: CASSSGPSPLHF
CDR3 DNA: TGTGCCAGCAGCTCGGGGCCCTCACCCCTCCACTTT

clone size: NA
D gene: NA
J gene: TRBJ2-7
V gene: TRBV11-3
CDR3 protein: CASSSSRTGGEQYF
CDR3 DNA: TGTGCCAGCAGCTCCAGTAGGACTGGGGGCGAGCAGTACTTC

clone size: NA
D gene: TRBD1
J gene: TRBJ1-2
V gene: TRBV7-6
CDR3 protein: CASSSRGGNYGYTF
CDR3 DNA: TGTGCCAGCAGCTCCAGGGGGGGGAACTATGGCTACACCTTC

clone size: NA
D gene: NA
J gene: TRBJ2-7
V gene: TRBV6-1
CDR3 protein: CASSEGGLIYEQYF
CDR3 DNA: TGTGCCAGCAGTGAAGGGGGATTAATCTACGAGCAGTACTTC

clone size: NA
D gene: NA
J gene: TRBJ1-2
V gene: TRBV7-9
CDR3 protein: CASSLIAGSIPYGYTF
CDR3 DNA: TGTGCCAGCAGCTTAATTGCAGGGTCTATACCCTATGGCTACACCTTC

clone size: once
D gene: NA
J gene: TRBJ1-4
V gene: TRBV9
CDR3 protein: CASSPLRSTNEKLFF
CDR3 DNA: TGTGCCAGCAGCCCCCTCCGATCAACTAATGAAAAACTGTTTTTT

clone size: NA
D gene: NA
J gene: TRBJ1-1
V gene: TRBV6-5
CDR3 protein: CASSSGRWSAPEAFF
CDR3 DNA: TGTGCCAGCAGTTCGGGACGATGGTCGGCTCCTGAAGCTTTCTTT

clone size: medium-sized
D gene: NA
J gene: TRBJ2-3
V gene: TRBV6-5
CDR3 protein: CASHPGSTDTQYF
CDR3 DNA: TGTGCCAGCCACCCCGGGTCCACAGATACGCAGTATTTT

clone size: NA
D gene: NA
J gene: TRBJ2-3
V gene: TRBV4-3
CDR3 protein: CASSQDWASSTDTQYF
CDR3 DNA: TGCGCCAGCAGCCAAGATTGGGCTTCTAGCACAGATACGCAGTATTTT

clone size: NA
D gene: NA
J gene: TRBJ2-5
V gene: TRBV4-2
CDR3 protein: CASSQVGGAQYF
CDR3 DNA: TGTGCCAGCAGCCAAGTTGGGGGAGCCCAGTACTTC

clone size: NA
D gene: NA
J gene: TRBJ1-2
V gene: TRBV4-3
CDR3 protein: CASSQDSGRAYGYTF
CDR3 DNA: TGCGCCAGCAGCCAAGATTCGGGGAGGGCCTATGGCTACACCTTC